This T cell receptor beta chain was obtained from a study of blood T cell repertoires in COVID-19. Background on the study: Samples taken during acute and convalescent COVID-19 were collected in the United States, Italy and Spain. Sources were T cells, B-cell-depleted T cells, or PBMCs; the material itself was cDNA or gDNA.

In the original analysis: Amplifying reference gene primers gave estimates of nucleated cell counts. The protocol was immunoSEQ multiplex PCR, while the TCRdb copy is restricted to in-frame clones and leaves out a portion. V and J calls and clone size are copied from that table; D and trimming were computed from the DNA. The sample consists of under 300,000 clones, 75% to 85% of them appearing once. This CDR3 is 15 amino acids long. Trimming took 6 bases from V and 5 from J, leaving 17 bases between them. The germline gives CDR1 MNHEY, CDR2 SVGAGI. The sequence was collected from a human donor in a cohort sampled during active COVID-19. Material: peripheral blood. The chain employs TRBV6-5 and TRBJ1-5; D may be TRBD1 (6 bases). CDR3 nucleotide sequence: TGTGCCAGCAGACACAATAGACCAGGGGATCAGCCCCAGCATTTT. This translates into CASRHNRPGDQPQHF.